This passage covers 21 T cell receptor beta chains from one sample sequenced in a study of T cell responses to AZD1222 COVID-19 vaccine. Method: immunoSEQ multiplex PCR; TCRdb's copy keeps in-frame clones and lacks some. Of some 150,000 clones in the sample, approximately 89% were seen once. The sample in question was peripheral blood, obtained 28 days after the second AZD1222 dose. All receptors come from an adult who received the AZD1222 COVID-19 vaccine.

The chain is built from TRBV7-9 and TRBJ2-1; 14 bases agree with TRBD2. V lost 5 bases and J lost 0; bases outside the gene matches: 12. Germline-derived CDR1 and CDR2 are SEHNR and FQNEAQ (reference sequence). The CDR3 has 20 residues. CDR3 amino acids: CASSRAPGLAGATSYNEQFF. CDR3 nucleotide sequence: TGTGCCAGCAGCAGGGCACCGGGACTAGCGGGAGCGACCTCCTACAATGAGCAGTTCTTC.

Here the CDR3 DNA reads TGTGCCAGCAGTACAGGGACCCGCAATCAGCCCCAGCATTTT. Translated: CASSTGTRNQPQHF. The rearrangement uses TRBV2 and TRBJ1-5; TRBD1 is a possible D gene (6 bases). CDR1 is SNHLY and CDR2 is FYNNEI in the germline V gene. CDR3 length: 14 residues. The V gene lost 5 bases and the J gene lost 2 bases, with 10 bases spanning the gap.

The rearrangement links TRBV2 to TRBJ1-1, with D uncertain. The CDR3 length is 12 residues. Germline CDR1 is SNHLY and CDR2 is FYNNEI. V lost 5 bases, J lost 2 bases, and 6 bases lay in between. The CDR3 nucleotides read TGTGCCAGCAGTTGGAAAAACACTGAAGCTTTCTTT. It specifies CASSWKNTEAFF. Variable domain in full (rest from reference TRBV2 and TRBJ1-1): EPEVTQTPSHQVTQMGQEVILRCVPISNHLYFYWYRQILGQKVEFLVSFYNNEISEKSEIFDDQFSVERPDGSNFTLKIRSTKLEDSAMYFCASSWKNTEAFFGQGTRLTVV.

The V call is TRBV21-1, the J call TRBJ2-7. TRBV21-1 is assigned pseudogene status. The CDR3 spans 15 residues. CDR3 nucleotide sequence: TGTGCCAGCAGCAAAGCAAGTGGGGTTCTTGACGAGCAGTACTTC. Its translation: CASSKASGVLDEQYF.

This chain uses TRBV19 with TRBJ1-2; tentatively, D is TRBD1 (6 bases). The CDR3 spans 14 residues. Trimming took 7 bases from V and 5 from J, leaving 17 bases between them. CDR1 and CDR2 from the germline V gene are LNHDA and SQIVND (reference sequence). The DNA for the CDR3 is TGTGCCAGTAATACAGGGCGGCGGGGGTATGGCTACACCTTC. Translation gives CASNTGRRGYGYTF.

V and J are TRBV3-1 (or the pseudogene TRBV3-2) and TRBJ1-6; 12 bases align to TRBD1. Trimming took 3 bases from V and 7 from J; bases not matched to a gene: 10. This CDR3 has 18 residues. Germline V lookup: CDR1 LGHDT, CDR2 YNNKEL (reference sequence). CDR3 in amino acids: CASSHPPGQGATNSPLHF. Here the CDR3 DNA reads TGTGCCAGCAGCCACCCCCCGGGACAGGGGGCAACGAATTCACCCCTCCACTTT.

The CDR3 spells CATSDGSYSWDTDTQYF. CDR3 in DNA: TGTGCCACCAGTGATGGCAGCTACAGCTGGGACACAGATACGCAGTATTTT. The rearrangement links TRBV24-1 to TRBJ2-3; no definite D call. The ends were cut back, 3 bases at V and 2 bases at J, with 17 bases in the middle. Germline-derived CDR1 and CDR2 are KGHDR and SFDVKD. This CDR3 is 17 amino acids long.

The J gene is TRBJ1-5, the V gene TRBV7-9, with no clear D. The V end lost 4 bases, the J end lost 6 bases, and 7 bases lay between the germline ends. Germline CDR1 reads SEHNR; CDR2 reads FQNEAQ (reference sequence). This CDR3 comprises 12 residues. CDR3 nucleotide sequence: TGTGCCAGCAGCTCGGGAGGTCAGCCCCAGCATTTT. Translating it yields CASSSGGQPQHF.

J is TRBJ1-1 and V is TRBV12-3 or TRBV12-4; D is undetermined. V was shortened by 8 bases and J by 3 bases, with 7 bases between the two germline ends. The length of the CDR3 is 11 residues. CDR3 coding DNA: TGTGCCAGCTTAAGTCACACTGAAGCTTTCTTT. This gives the protein CASLSHTEAFF.

CDR3 residues: CASSRTRQLNTGELFF. As DNA, the CDR3 is TGTGCCAGCAGCCGGACCCGGCAGCTAAACACCGGGGAGCTGTTTTTT. V and J are TRBV7-2 and TRBJ2-2; D is unresolved. The CDR3 covers 16 residues. Germline V lookup: CDR1 SGHTA, CDR2 FQGNSA. Trimming cost V 5 bases and J 2 bases, with 15 bases left between them.

This clone came up once. Other DNA sequences in the same sample also yield this CDR3. The chain carries TRBV28 and TRBJ2-7; D gene uncertain. CDR1 MDHEN and CDR2 SYDVKM come from the germline V gene. V was shortened by 1 base and J by 7 bases, with 5 bases between the two germline ends. The CDR3 contains 11 residues. The chain's CDR3 is CASSLSREQYF. In nucleotides, the CDR3 is TGTGCCAGCAGTTTATCGCGGGAGCAGTACTTC.

The V call is TRBV30, the J call TRBJ1-1; D is uncertain. Germline assignment: CDR1 GTSNPN and CDR2 SVGIG (reference sequence). With 4 bases removed from V and 6 bases from J, the gap between germline ends came to 15 bases. This CDR3 region has 13 residues. The CDR3 nucleotides read TGTGCCTGGAACAAAGCCAGGCTGGCTGAAGCTTTCTTT. It translates to CAWNKARLAEAFF.

The J gene is TRBJ1-1, the V gene TRBV18; D may be TRBD1 (5 bases). CDR1 is KGHSH and CDR2 is LQKENI in the germline V gene. The CDR3 runs to 14 residues. V was shortened by 3 bases and J by 1 base, with 9 bases between the two germline ends. CDR3 loop: CASSPQQENTEAFF. The CDR3 DNA follows: TGTGCCAGCTCACCCCAACAGGAGAACACTGAAGCTTTCTTT. Supplemented by reference TRBV18 and TRBJ1-1, the full variable domain reads NAGVMQNPRHLVRRRGQEARLRCSPMKGHSHVYWYRQLPEEGLKFMVYLQKENIIDESGMPKERFSAEFPKEGPSILRIQQVVRGDSAAYFCASSPQQENTEAFFGQGTRLTVV.

This clone has just one count. The CDR3 spells CASSLYLAGSYEQYF. The CDR3 DNA reads as TGTGCCAGCAGCTTGTACCTAGCGGGAAGTTACGAGCAGTACTTC. The V gene is TRBV5-6, the J gene TRBJ2-7; 9 positions match TRBD2. This CDR3 has 15 residues. Germline V gene sequence: CDR1 SGHDT, CDR2 YYEEEE. The trim removed 1 base at V and 4 bases at J, leaving 6 bases unmatched.

The CDR3 DNA follows: TGTGCCAGCAGCTCTCACGGACTAGCGGGACGGTACGAGCAGTACTTC. This gives the protein CASSSHGLAGRYEQYF. This chain joins TRBV7-2 and TRBJ2-7; TRBD2 aligns across 12 bases. The germline V gene encodes CDR1 SGHTA and CDR2 FQGNSA. CDR3 length: 16 residues. V trimming: 4 bases; J trimming: 4 bases; junction bases outside the gene matches: 8. Combining the CDR3 with reference TRBV7-2 and TRBJ2-7 gives the whole variable domain GAGVSQSPSNKVTEKGKDVELRCDPISGHTALYWYRQSLGQGLEFLIYFQGNSAPDKSGLPSDRFSAERTGGSVSTLTIQRTQQEDSAVYLCASSSHGLAGRYEQYFGPGTRLTVT.

The sample holds one count of this clone. The chain has TRBV4-3 and TRBJ1-1, with 7 bases matching TRBD1. The CDR3 contains 14 residues. V shed 4 bases, J shed 5 bases, and the junction held 7 bases outside the gene matches. Germline V lookup: CDR1 LGHNA, CDR2 YSLEER. CDR3 in DNA: TGCGCCAGCAGCCCCGACAGGGTGAGGACTGAAGCTTTCTTT. Its protein product is CASSPDRVRTEAFF.

The CDR3 DNA follows: TGTGCCAGCAGTCCATCCTTCTTGAGGCCGGTTGGCACTGAAGCTTTCTTT. Its translation: CASSPSFLRPVGTEAFF. V and J are TRBV11-2 and TRBJ1-1; D remains unclear. Looked up from germline, CDR1 is SGHAT and CDR2 is FQNNGV. The CDR3 has 17 residues. V was cut by 6 bases and J by 4 bases, with 24 bases left in between.

The V and J genes are TRBV4-1 and TRBJ1-3; D remains unclear. This CDR3 comprises 16 residues. V was trimmed by 4 bases and J by 2 bases, leaving 15 bases between them. The germline CDR1 and CDR2 sequences are MGHRA and YSYEKL. CDR3 region: CASSPLGSGTGNTIYF. The CDR3 bases are TGCGCCAGCAGCCCCCTCGGGAGTGGAACTGGAAACACCATATATTTT.

This chain uses TRBV29-1 with TRBJ2-2; TRBD2 aligns across 7 bases. From germline, CDR1 is SQVTM and CDR2 ANQGSEA. This CDR3 has 15 amino acids. The junction had 10 bases not matched to a gene; V was cut back by 7 bases and J by 2 bases. CDR3 DNA sequence: TGCAGCGGTTCCGTGGGGGGGACTAACACCGGGGAGCTGTTTTTT. It yields the protein CSGSVGGTNTGELFF.

The rearrangement uses TRBV7-3 and TRBJ1-1; no firm D call. V was shortened by 1 base and J by 1 base, with 4 bases between the two germline ends. Germline V gene data show CDR1 as SGHTA and CDR2 as FQGTGA. CDR3 length: 13 residues. The CDR3 nucleotides are TGTGCCAGCAGCTTAAGCGGGAACACTGAAGCTTTCTTT. Translating it yields CASSLSGNTEAFF.

The V call is TRBV14, the J call TRBJ1-2, with a possible D match to TRBD1 (5 bases). In germline, CDR1 is SGHDN, CDR2 FVKESK. V gave up 4 bases and J gave up 8 bases, with 32 bases separating them. The CDR3 is 19 residues long. The CDR3 DNA is TGTGCCAGCAGCCCAAGGCCTAGTGGCAGGGTCTATGGGACGAGCGGCTACACCTTC. Amino acids: CASSPRPSGRVYGTSGYTF.